Reported below is one T cell receptor beta chain. This record comes from a study of technical replicates of blood from a handful of donors. The CDR3 contains 14 residues. Trimming removed 1 base at V and 3 bases at J, with 9 bases between. CDR1 and CDR2 (germline): LGHNA, YNFKEQ. The repertoire was sequenced with immunoSEQ multiplex PCR; TCRdb's copy has only in-frame clones and lacks some. In the table there are 75,000 to 90,000 clones, 96% of which are singletons. This receptor was identified in a human donor in good health. The J gene is TRBJ2-5, the V gene TRBV4-2; possibly TRBD1 for D (5 bases). The sample taken for sequencing was T cells isolated from PBMCs. The CDR3: CASSQGGEEETQYF. Here the CDR3 DNA reads TGTGCCAGCAGCCAAGGGGGCGAAGAAGAGACCCAGTACTTC.